These 22 T cell receptor beta chains were all obtained from the same sample, sequenced in a study of OX40 agonist ivuxolimab in advanced cancers. Receptor amplification or capture employed the immunoSEQ multiplex PCR assay. This is the immuneACCESS table as TCRdb keeps it, with only in-frame sequences that have V and J called. A part of the clones is gone; compared with another copy, unresolved V genes explain less than half, and the rest is unexplained. The sample includes more than 45,000 clones, with approximately 90% observed a single time. Approximately 13% of the sample is taken by the ten largest. Sequences were derived from CD4+ or CD8+ T cells sorted from blood, sampled in a trial of the OX40 agonist ivuxolimab. These receptors were obtained from an adult with an advanced solid tumor such as melanoma, head and neck, liver or kidney cancer.

This chain connects TRBV4-2 to TRBJ2-3, with no clear D. This CDR3 region has 16 residues. V lost 0 bases to trimming and J lost 1 base, with 11 bases between them. Germline V gene lookup returns CDR1 LGHNA and CDR2 YNFKEQ. CDR3 bases: TGTGCCAGCAGCCAAGATCTTCAGACGGGCACAGATACGCAGTATTTT. Amino acids: CASSQDLQTGTDTQYF.

The rearrangement joins TRBV11-2 to TRBJ2-1; D is perhaps TRBD2 (5 bases). Trimming removed 6 bases at V and 6 bases at J, with 27 bases between. In germline, CDR1 is SGHAT, CDR2 FQNNGV. The CDR3 is made up of 18 amino acids. CDR3 in amino acids: CASSPSPSPMGARNEQFF. As DNA, the CDR3 is TGTGCCAGCAGTCCAAGCCCAAGCCCTATGGGAGCCCGCAATGAGCAGTTCTTC.

This clone was observed once. The V call is TRBV9, the J call TRBJ1-4, with 12 bases fitting TRBD1. Germline CDR1 is SGDLS and CDR2 is YYNGEE. Trimming took 0 bases from V and 3 from J; bases not matched to a gene: 3. This CDR3 has 17 residues. CDR3 loop: CASSVDRDRGPNEKLFF. The CDR3 nucleotides read TGTGCCAGCAGCGTAGATAGGGACAGGGGGCCTAATGAAAAACTGTTTTTT.

This clone was seen a few times. The chain has TRBV6-1 and TRBJ2-3, with a weak D call TRBD1 (5 bases). Germline CDR1 MNHNS, CDR2 SASEGT. V lost 1 base and J lost 3, with 11 bases in between. CDR3 length equals 15 residues. For the CDR3, the DNA is TGTGCCAGCAGTGAAGGCGGCTACAGGACAGATACGCAGTATTTT. The encoded protein is CASSEGGYRTDTQYF.

This clone was counted once. The rearrangement uses TRBV9 and TRBJ2-1; D not certain. The CDR3 loop spans 14 amino acids. The germline V gene encodes CDR1 SGDLS and CDR2 YYNGEE. V was trimmed by 2 bases and J by 6 bases, leaving 12 bases between them. In DNA, the CDR3 is TGTGCCAGCAGCGTTTGGCCCTCGGGCAATGAGCAGTTCTTC. This translates into CASSVWPSGNEQFF. The full variable domain, in which reference TRBV9 and TRBJ2-1 provide the parts outside the CDR3, is DSGVTQTPKHLITATGQRVTLRCSPRSGDLSVYWYQQSLDQGLQFLIQYYNGEERAKGNILERFSAQQFPDLHSELNLSSLELGDSALYFCASSVWPSGNEQFFGPGTRLTVL.

The genes are TRBV6-1 and TRBJ2-7; no clear D gene. The CDR3 totals 11 residues. The V end was cut by 6 bases, the J end by 4 bases, with 7 bases between. Germline CDR1 reads MNHNS; CDR2 reads SASEGT. CDR3 region: CASSHPYEQYF. CDR3 DNA sequence: TGTGCCAGCAGCCACCCTTACGAGCAGTACTTC.

The chain joins TRBV6-5 to TRBJ2-7; D is perhaps TRBD1 (8 bases). Germline lookup yields CDR1 MNHEY and CDR2 SVGAGI. V was pared by 8 bases and J by 0 bases, with 17 bases between. The CDR3 covers 15 residues. The CDR3 reads CASALQGGASYEQYF. The CDR3 region has the DNA TGTGCCAGCGCCTTACAGGGGGGGGCCTCCTACGAGCAGTACTTC.

The gene calls are TRBV28 and TRBJ1-3, with a possible D match to TRBD1 (5 bases). The germline V gene has CDR1 MDHEN and CDR2 SYDVKM. The CDR3 spans 14 residues. V was cut by 7 bases and J by 0 bases, with 10 bases left in between. CDR3 loop: CASKTDHSGNTIYF. CDR3 DNA: TGTGCCAGCAAGACAGACCACTCTGGAAACACCATATATTTT.

V and J are TRBV5-4 and TRBJ2-1, with TRBD2 matching 13 bases. Trimming cost V 4 bases and J 6 bases; bases outside gene matches: 7. This CDR3 contains 16 residues. Germline lookup yields CDR1 SGHNT and CDR2 YYREEE (reference sequence). CDR3 DNA: TGTGCCAGCAGCCAGCCCACTAGCGGGAGGGCCAATGAGCAGTTCTTC. Protein sequence: CASSQPTSGRANEQFF. The entire variable domain, with the rest obtained from reference TRBV5-4 and TRBJ2-1, is as follows: ETGVTQSPTHLIKTRGQQVTLRCSSQSGHNTVSWYQQALGQGPQFIFQYYREEENGRGNFPPRFSGLQFPNYSSELNVNALELDDSALYLCASSQPTSGRANEQFFGPGTRLTVL.

The genes are TRBV6-6 and TRBJ1-2; D remains ambiguous. Between the trimmed V and J ends, which lost 5 bases and 14 bases, there was a span of 18 bases. The CDR3 has 12 residues. The V gene's germline CDR1 is MNHNY and CDR2 SVGAGI (reference sequence). The chain's CDR3 is CASSRRRGEETF. CDR3 sequence (DNA): TGTGCCAGCAGTAGACGACGGGGAGAGGAGACCTTC.

The rearrangement uses TRBV25-1 and TRBJ1-2; the D gene is possibly TRBD1 (6 bases). The germline V gene encodes CDR1 MGHDK and CDR2 SYGVNS. This CDR3 is 16 amino acids long. Deletions cut 2 bases from V and 6 bases from J, with 19 bases between. This chain's CDR3 is CASSELSLGAGDGYTF. The CDR3 DNA reads as TGTGCCAGCAGTGAACTCAGCTTGGGGGCCGGTGATGGCTACACCTTC.

V gene TRBV6-5 combines with J gene TRBJ2-7; TRBD2 matches at 10 bases. The germline V gene has CDR1 MNHEY and CDR2 SVGAGI. V gave up 4 bases and J gave up 5 bases; unmatched junction bases: 8. The CDR3 runs 15 residues. CDR3 sequence reads: CASSSPSGSLDEQYF. The CDR3 bases are TGTGCCAGCAGTTCGCCTAGCGGGAGCCTCGACGAGCAGTACTTC.

J is TRBJ1-1 and V is TRBV30, with TRBD1 identical over 7 bases. CDR1 is GTSNPN and CDR2 is SVGIG in the germline V gene (reference sequence). V trimming: 7 bases; J trimming: 7 bases; junction bases outside the gene matches: 6. The CDR3 covers 11 residues. CDR3 protein: CALRQGLEAFF. The CDR3 DNA sequence: TGTGCCTTACGACAGGGCCTTGAAGCTTTCTTT.

This clone has more than one count but fewer than ten. The V call is TRBV30, the J call TRBJ2-1, with D tentatively TRBD2 (7 bases). The CDR3 runs 12 residues. Between the trimmed V and J ends, which lost 8 bases and 7 bases, there was a span of 15 bases. Germline CDR1 is GTSNPN and CDR2 is SVGIG (reference sequence). The CDR3 loop is CAALGGANEQFF. The CDR3, as DNA: TGTGCCGCCCTGGGGGGGGCGAATGAGCAGTTCTTC.

This clone was counted only a few times. CDR3 residues: CASSEGDIADATF. The CDR3 DNA sequence: TGCGCCAGCAGTGAGGGGGACATCGCGGACGCCACCTTC. V and J are TRBV10-1 and TRBJ1-2; D is perhaps TRBD1 (6 bases). Trimming cost V 2 bases and J 13 bases, with 17 bases left between them. The germline V gene has CDR1 WNHNN and CDR2 SYGVQD (reference sequence). The CDR3 extends over 13 amino acids.

The genes are TRBV6-5 and TRBJ2-2, with D maybe TRBD2 (6 bases). CDR1 and CDR2 from the germline V gene are MNHEY and SVGAGI. The CDR3 loop spans 14 amino acids. The CDR3 spells CGSSDGRNTGELFF. Written as DNA, the CDR3 is TGTGGCTCGTCAGACGGGAGGAACACCGGGGAGCTGTTTTTT.

V is TRBV29-1 and J is TRBJ1-2; no clear D gene. The V and J ends lost 4 bases and 6 bases respectively, with 12 bases between them. This CDR3 spans 12 amino acids. Germline V gene sequence: CDR1 SQVTM, CDR2 ANQGSEA. The CDR3 loop reads CSVVGRTNGYTF. The CDR3 DNA reads as TGCAGCGTTGTAGGTCGGACCAATGGCTACACCTTC.

The V gene is TRBV11-2, the J gene TRBJ2-7; D might be TRBD1 (5 bases). Germline V gene data show CDR1 as SGHAT and CDR2 as FQNNGV. V lost 3 bases to trimming and J lost 3 bases, with 9 bases between them. CDR3 length: 13 residues. Here the CDR3 reads CASSFDSYYEQYF. The CDR3 DNA reads TGTGCCAGCAGCTTTGACAGCTACTACGAGCAGTACTTC.

The V and J genes are TRBV2 and TRBJ2-7; D call uncertain. V shed 6 bases and J shed 7 bases, with 22 bases lying between them. Germline CDR1 reads SNHLY; CDR2 reads FYNNEI. CDR3 size: 15 residues. The CDR3 is CASSKTSAEPAEQYF. CDR3 DNA: TGTGCCAGCAGCAAAACGTCGGCGGAGCCAGCGGAGCAGTACTTC.

This clone was found once. This chain joins TRBV5-1 and TRBJ2-1; D perhaps matches TRBD2 (5 bases). V was clipped by 4 bases and J by 2 bases, with 22 bases between them. Germline CDR1 and CDR2: SGHRS and YFSETQ. This CDR3 spans 18 amino acids. In nucleotides, the CDR3 is TGCGCCAGCAGCCCCTCGACTATCAGCCGGTGGGCCTACAATGAGCAGTTCTTC. This encodes CASSPSTISRWAYNEQFF.

The chain has TRBV14 and TRBJ1-1, with a weak D call TRBD1 (5 bases). Trimming shortened V by 1 base and J by 5 bases, and 11 bases separated the two germline ends. The CDR3 covers 14 residues. Germline CDR1 SGHDN, CDR2 FVKESK. The CDR3 DNA follows: TGTGCCAGCAGCCAAGCAACCCGGGGGACTGAAGCTTTCTTT. This gives the protein CASSQATRGTEAFF.

The chain joins TRBV7-2 to TRBJ2-5; the D gene is possibly TRBD2 (5 bases). V lost 2 bases and J lost 3, with 13 bases in between. CDR1 is SGHTA and CDR2 is FQGNSA in the germline V gene. The CDR3 length is 15 residues. CDR3 sequence (DNA): TGTGCCAGCAGCTTATCATGGACTGGGGAAGAGACCCAGTACTTC. Amino acid sequence: CASSLSWTGEETQYF.